Following are 10 T cell receptor beta chains from one sample sequenced in a study of blood T cell repertoires in COVID-19. TCRdb keeps only in-frame clones here, not all; method: immunoSEQ multiplex PCR. The data show about 100,000 clones, about 85% seen once. What was sequenced was peripheral blood. These receptors all come from a woman in her 70s with active or convalescent COVID-19.

This clone was picked up a small number of times. The V and J genes are TRBV12-3 or TRBV12-4 and TRBJ1-1; 7 bases align to TRBD1. The ends lost 7 bases at V and 8 bases at J; junction bases unmatched: 4. The CDR3 loop spans 11 amino acids. Here the CDR3 reads CASNRQGEAFF. For the CDR3, the DNA is TGTGCCAGCAATCGACAGGGAGAAGCTTTCTTT.

In the case of this clone: An end of the junction does not agree with germline; a read error may underlie this. The V gene is TRBV13, the J gene TRBJ1-4; TRBD1 aligns across 7 bases. The CDR3 length is 15 residues. Germline V gene data show CDR1 as PRHDT and CDR2 as FYEKMQ (reference sequence). The CDR3 DNA follows: TGTGCCAGCAGCATAGGGACAGCTTATAATGAAAAACTGTTTTTT. It is translated as CASSIGTAYNEKLFF.

The chain has TRBV3-1 (or the pseudogene TRBV3-2) and TRBJ1-2; 7 nucleotides agree with TRBD1. There are 15 residues in the CDR3. The germline gives CDR1 LGHDT, CDR2 YNNKEL (reference sequence). After removal of 0 bases from V and 2 bases from J, the junction contained 3 bases not matched to a gene. In nucleotides, the CDR3 is TGTGCCAGCAGCCAAGATTGGGGACAGAACTATGGCTACACCTTC. Protein sequence: CASSQDWGQNYGYTF.

The V gene is TRBV4-3, the J gene TRBJ1-4, with D tentatively TRBD1 (5 bases). This CDR3 contains 16 residues. V was pared by 1 base and J by 0 bases, with 9 bases between. Germline CDR1 reads LGHNA; CDR2 reads YSLEER. CDR3 coding DNA: TGCGCCAGCAGCCAAGGGACACCTGCAACTAATGAAAAACTGTTTTTT. This encodes CASSQGTPATNEKLFF.

The genes are TRBV28 and TRBJ1-2; D unclear. Trimming shortened V by 5 bases and J by 4 bases, and 11 bases separated the two germline ends. The CDR3 length is 13 residues. Germline loops: CDR1 MDHEN, CDR2 SYDVKM. CDR3 nucleotide sequence: TGTGCCAGCAGTCCCGGGGATGGCTATGGCTACACCTTC. It codes for CASSPGDGYGYTF.

This chain joins TRBV18 and TRBJ2-5; a weak D match, TRBD2 (5 bases). The CDR3 extends over 12 amino acids. Germline-derived CDR1 and CDR2 are KGHSH and LQKENI. Trimming cost V 3 bases and J 4 bases, with 6 bases left between them. DNA of the CDR3: TGTGCCAGCTCACCGGACTCAGAGACCCAGTACTTC. It translates to CASSPDSETQYF.

This chain joins TRBV4-1 and TRBJ2-1; tentative D call: TRBD2 (6 bases). Germline V gene sequence: CDR1 MGHRA, CDR2 YSYEKL. V dropped 0 bases and J dropped 0 bases, with 18 bases sitting between them. There are 19 residues in the CDR3. As DNA, the CDR3 is TGCGCCAGCAGCCAAGATAGAAGTTCGGGGGAGACCTCCTACAATGAGCAGTTCTTC. Its protein is CASSQDRSSGETSYNEQFF.

The CDR3 spells CASSHGTPNTGELFF. The CDR3 nucleotides read TGTGCCAGCAGCCACGGGACTCCGAACACCGGGGAGCTGTTTTTT. The genes are TRBV6-2 or TRBV6-3 and TRBJ2-2, with D possibly matching TRBD2 (6 bases). The CDR3 sequence is 15 residues long. Per germline, CDR1 MNHEY and CDR2 SVGEGT. Trimming took off 6 bases at V and 0 bases at J, with 11 bases between the two ends.

The CDR3 region is CASSQTQRNSPLHF. In DNA form, the CDR3 reads TGTGCCAGCAGCCAAACGCAGCGTAATTCACCCCTCCACTTT. The V and J genes are TRBV14 and TRBJ1-6; the D is unclear. The CDR3 spans 14 residues. Germline V gene lookup returns CDR1 SGHDN and CDR2 FVKESK. Trimming left V 2 bases short and J 6 bases short, with 8 bases between.

The rearrangement joins TRBV3-1 (or the pseudogene TRBV3-2) to TRBJ1-2; 7 nucleotides align to TRBD1. Per the germline V gene, CDR1 is LGHDT and CDR2 is YNNKEL (reference sequence). Unmatched junction bases numbered 5, after V lost 1 base and J lost 3 bases. CDR3 length equals 15 residues. The CDR3 region has the DNA TGTGCCAGCAGCCAAGGACAGACAGGGCACTATGGCTACACCTTC. Amino acid sequence: CASSQGQTGHYGYTF.